Listed below are T cell receptor beta chains from one sample, sequenced in a study of neoadjuvant anti-PD-1 for oral cavity cancer. The repertoire was sequenced with immunoSEQ multiplex PCR; TCRdb's copy has only in-frame clones and lacks some. The table shows 37,000 or so clones, with more than 35% occurring only once. The sequencing here drew on tumor tissue, taken after nivolumab (anti-PD-1) treatment. These receptor sequences come from a person aged 40 to 85 with oral cavity squamous cell carcinoma. Each CDR3 is given without its conserved first and last residue. Fields, in order: clone size, V gene, CDR3 protein. The size entry is marked missing in some rows and otherwise reads once, few, many or a size class.

clone size: many; V gene: TRBV5-1; CDR3 protein: ASSSTAPYGYT
clone size: few; V gene: TRBV6-5; CDR3 protein: ASRKRTGRTGELF
clone size: -; V gene: TRBV7-9; CDR3 protein: ASSPEVPGDGYT
clone size: few; V gene: TRBV7-8; CDR3 protein: ASSSGTEPRH
clone size: few; V gene: TRBV6-4; CDR3 protein: ASSSSPGNTEAF
clone size: once; V gene: TRBV4-1; CDR3 protein: ASSQDGRRTNEKLF
clone size: -; V gene: TRBV5-1; CDR3 protein: ASSLYKGGETQY
clone size: few; V gene: TRBV10-3; CDR3 protein: AIKGREVGSEAF
clone size: few; V gene: TRBV19; CDR3 protein: ASSIDEGGANEQF
clone size: -; V gene: TRBV6-1; CDR3 protein: ASQDRGLDEQY
clone size: -; V gene: TRBV5-1; CDR3 protein: ASSLGGQRETQY
clone size: -; V gene: TRBV6-4; CDR3 protein: ASSDHSGTEAF
clone size: many; V gene: TRBV7-9; CDR3 protein: AKDSGEKLF
clone size: once; V gene: TRBV6-6; CDR3 protein: ASSYSGQGAYEQY
clone size: once; V gene: TRBV19; CDR3 protein: ASSILTVSGAF
clone size: -; V gene: TRBV6-5; CDR3 protein: ASSYSSRGRGYEQY
clone size: many; V gene: TRBV5-1; CDR3 protein: ASTKDRDRAPYEQY
clone size: -; V gene: TRBV18; CDR3 protein: ASSPPGRGNEKLF
clone size: -; V gene: TRBV6-5; CDR3 protein: ASSYSMAGGSYEQY
clone size: few; V gene: TRBV11-2; CDR3 protein: ASSPDTQETQY
clone size: -; V gene: TRBV5-1; CDR3 protein: ASSLGGAIYEQY
clone size: few; V gene: TRBV30; CDR3 protein: AWWTGNTIY
clone size: -; V gene: TRBV19; CDR3 protein: ASSIEPGRVEAF
clone size: few; V gene: TRBV2; CDR3 protein: ASSEWGRPRGYT
clone size: medium-sized; V gene: TRBV6-5; CDR3 protein: ASSYRDRGGNEQF
clone size: few; V gene: TRBV5-1; CDR3 protein: ASSLSVAGANQETQY
clone size: many; V gene: TRBV7-9; CDR3 protein: ASSWTAWYQETQY
clone size: -; V gene: TRBV6-1; CDR3 protein: ASGQGNQPQH
clone size: -; V gene: TRBV6-1; CDR3 protein: ASGYRDSNYEQY
clone size: few; V gene: TRBV29-1; CDR3 protein: SGRVGGRDSPLH
clone size: -; V gene: TRBV5-4; CDR3 protein: ASSLGLGQGPNEKLF
clone size: few; V gene: TRBV5-6; CDR3 protein: ASSPTGNQETQY
clone size: many; V gene: TRBV5-1; CDR3 protein: ASSLVASSVSTDTQY
clone size: once; V gene: TRBV5-1; CDR3 protein: ASSLGGRGTGEQY
clone size: once; V gene: TRBV15; CDR3 protein: ATSRVEGVAF
clone size: -; V gene: TRBV2; CDR3 protein: ASSVSGPAGYT
clone size: few; V gene: TRBV6-5; CDR3 protein: ASSYSYTGDQPQH
clone size: -; V gene: TRBV30; CDR3 protein: AWNQFSSTGEPNYGYT
clone size: once; V gene: TRBV15; CDR3 protein: ATSPGGLQETQY
clone size: -; V gene: TRBV6-5; CDR3 protein: ASTGTGKDTQY
clone size: -; V gene: TRBV9; CDR3 protein: ASSAREAGANVLT
clone size: few; V gene: TRBV6-5; CDR3 protein: ASSVGGYYGYT
clone size: -; V gene: TRBV15; CDR3 protein: ATSSGTGVEKLF
clone size: -; V gene: TRBV10-1; CDR3 protein: ASRKAGPYNEQF
clone size: -; V gene: TRBV5-1; CDR3 protein: ASSLVGQGGVTGELF
clone size: -; V gene: TRBV27; CDR3 protein: DEPSNEQF
clone size: -; V gene: TRBV4-1; CDR3 protein: ASSQGSLNIQY
clone size: few; V gene: TRBV9; CDR3 protein: ASSMRVRGSNEQF